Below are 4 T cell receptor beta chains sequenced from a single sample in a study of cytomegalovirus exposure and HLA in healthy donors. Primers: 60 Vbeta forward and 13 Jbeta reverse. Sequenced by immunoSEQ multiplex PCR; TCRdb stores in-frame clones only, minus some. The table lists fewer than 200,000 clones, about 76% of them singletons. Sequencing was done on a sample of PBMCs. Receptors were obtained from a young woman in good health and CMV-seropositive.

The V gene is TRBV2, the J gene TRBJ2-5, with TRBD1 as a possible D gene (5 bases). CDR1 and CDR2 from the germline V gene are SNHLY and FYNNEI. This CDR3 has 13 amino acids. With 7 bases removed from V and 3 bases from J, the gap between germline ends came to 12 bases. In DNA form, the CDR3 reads TGTGCCAGCACTGACAGTGAAGAAGAGACCCAGTACTTC. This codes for CASTDSEEETQYF.

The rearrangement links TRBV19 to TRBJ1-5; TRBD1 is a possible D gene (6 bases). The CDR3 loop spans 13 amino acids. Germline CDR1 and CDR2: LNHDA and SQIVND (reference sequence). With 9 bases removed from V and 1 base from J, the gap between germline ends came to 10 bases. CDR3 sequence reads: CASRDISNQPQHF. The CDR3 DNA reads TGTGCCAGCCGGGACATAAGCAATCAGCCCCAGCATTTT. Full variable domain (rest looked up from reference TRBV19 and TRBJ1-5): DGGITQSPKYLFRKEGQNVTLSCEQNLNHDAMYWYRQDPGQGLRLIYYSQIVNDFQKGDIAEGYSVSREKKESFPLTVTSAQKNPTAFYLCASRDISNQPQHFGDGTRLSIL.

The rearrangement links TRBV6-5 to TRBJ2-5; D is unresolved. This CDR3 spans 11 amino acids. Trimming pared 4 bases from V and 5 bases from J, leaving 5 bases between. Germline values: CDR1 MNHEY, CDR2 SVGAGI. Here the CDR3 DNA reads TGTGCCAGCAGTTGGGCGGAGACCCAGTACTTC. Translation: CASSWAETQYF.

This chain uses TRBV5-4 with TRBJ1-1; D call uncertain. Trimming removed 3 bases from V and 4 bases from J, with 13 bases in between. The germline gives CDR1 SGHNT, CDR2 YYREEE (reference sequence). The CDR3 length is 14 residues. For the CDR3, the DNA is TGTGCCAGCAGCTCGGAGGAAGTCAGCACTGAAGCTTTCTTT. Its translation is CASSSEEVSTEAFF.